This TCR beta chain comes out of a study of response to subunit inactivated influenza vaccine. TCRdb fed the RT-PCR reads into MiXCR, producing one record per CDR3 protein. The sample lists about 650,000 distinct CDR3 sequences; 13% to 15% were seen once. Overall study findings and caveats: It was suggested by the authors that few new T cells are recruited by each seasonal influenza vaccination.

Concerning this clonotype itself: Its specificity is unknown.

V was pared by 5 bases and J by 2 bases, with 9 bases of the junction left unmatched. The CDR3 spans 16 residues. The chain carries TRBV12-3 or TRBV12-4 and TRBJ2-5, with 9 bases aligning to TRBD2. The material was PBMCs from blood, obtained 14 to 15 days before vaccination. This TCR was sampled from a man aged 45-65 years who received an inactivated influenza vaccine. This chain's CDR3 is CASSRVAGAKQETQYF. The CDR3 region has the DNA TGTGCCAGCAGTAGGGTAGCGGGGGCAAAACAAGAGACCCAGTACTTC.